The 21 T cell receptor beta chains presented below share a single source sample, sequenced in a study of T cell repertoires in cytomegalovirus infection. TCRdb independently ran MiXCR on the reads; one entry per CDR3 protein. This sample yields about half a million distinct CDR3 sequences, of which about 33% are seen a single time; roughly a sixth belongs to the top ten. These receptors' targets are unknown. The starting material was cultured PBMCs, obtained from culture after CMV antigen stimulation. Receptor source: a human donor in good health (CMV status not recorded). Some clones in this sample may be carry-over from other donors' samples.

The V call is TRBV6-2 or TRBV6-3, the J call TRBJ2-1; TRBD2 is a possible D gene (6 bases). V dropped 3 bases and J dropped 5 bases, with 14 bases sitting between them. The CDR3 has 15 residues. Per germline, CDR1 MNHEY and CDR2 SVGEGT. The DNA for the CDR3 is TGTGCCAGCAGTTATAGGGCGGGATCGAACAATGAGCAGTTCTTC. It encodes CASSYRAGSNNEQFF.

This clonotype has only one observation. V is TRBV7-9 and J is TRBJ1-2; unclear D gene. V was pared by 4 bases and J by 5 bases, with 8 bases between. Germline loops: CDR1 SEHNR, CDR2 FQNEAQ (reference sequence). The length of the CDR3 is 12 residues. CDR3 amino acids: CASSWVKYGYTF. The CDR3 bases are TGTGCCAGCAGCTGGGTGAAGTATGGCTACACCTTC.

This clonotype was picked up a small number of times. The V and J genes are TRBV12-3 or TRBV12-4 and TRBJ1-5, with D possibly TRBD1 on 5 matching bases. With 3 bases removed from V and 8 bases from J, the gap between germline ends came to 26 bases. CDR3 length equals 18 residues. The CDR3 reads CASSFLRGVLISEEPQHF. The CDR3 DNA reads TGTGCCAGCAGTTTCCTCAGAGGGGTCCTGATTAGCGAGGAGCCCCAGCATTTT.

The chain uses TRBV28 and TRBJ1-3; perhaps TRBD1 as D (6 bases). Looked up from germline, CDR1 is MDHEN and CDR2 is SYDVKM. This CDR3 has 14 amino acids. V lost 10 bases and J 4 bases, leaving 17 bases between the germline ends. As DNA, the CDR3 is TGTGCCACCCTGGGGGGCGCGGACGGAAACACCATATATTTT. The encoded protein is CATLGGADGNTIYF.

The chain has TRBV19 and TRBJ2-2; TRBD1 aligns across 7 bases. V was clipped by 10 bases and J by 5 bases; unmatched bases: 10. Per the germline V gene, CDR1 is LNHDA and CDR2 is SQIVND (reference sequence). This CDR3 region has 14 residues. The chain's CDR3 is CATYRGPETGELFF. In DNA, the CDR3 is TGTGCCACCTACAGGGGTCCCGAGACCGGGGAGCTGTTTTTT.

In this sample, this clonotype turned up a few times. This rearrangement joins TRBV3-1 to TRBJ2-7, with 7 positions matching TRBD2. Germline V CDR1 and CDR2: LGHDT, YNNKEL (reference sequence). The CDR3 covers 20 residues. Trimming removed 4 bases from V and 6 bases from J; junction bases left unmatched: 27. CDR3 DNA: TGTGCCAGCAGCCCCCGGGGAGAGGGGCGGGAGATCCATCCCCAAATCGAGCAGTACTTC. Protein product: CASSPRGEGREIHPQIEQYF.

This sequence joins TRBV28 and TRBJ2-7; tentatively, D is TRBD2 (7 bases). V was clipped by 7 bases and J by 2 bases, with 15 bases between them. This CDR3 is built from 14 residues. Germline V gene lookup returns CDR1 MDHEN and CDR2 SYDVKM. CDR3 bases: TGTGCCAGCATCCGGGGGGCGATTCCCTACGAGCAGTACTTC. Its translation: CASIRGAIPYEQYF.

This clonotype appeared a few times. The chain is built from TRBV6-1 and TRBJ2-2; 8 bases are shared with TRBD2. From germline, CDR1 is MNHNS and CDR2 SASEGT. V trimming: 1 base; J trimming: 3 bases; junction bases outside the gene matches: 10. The CDR3 has 18 amino acids. CDR3 nucleotides: TGTGCCAGCAGTGAAGGAGGGACTAGATGGGCGGACACCGGGGAGCTGTTTTTT. As protein: CASSEGGTRWADTGELFF.

The genes are TRBV12-3 or TRBV12-4 and TRBJ1-5; D unresolved. The CDR3 has 13 residues. V was clipped by 5 bases and J by 2 bases, with 7 bases between them. The DNA of the CDR3 is TGTGCCAGCAGTGGGAACGGCAATCAGCCCCAGCATTTT. This codes for CASSGNGNQPQHF.

The chain recombines TRBV6-1 with TRBJ2-7; unclear D gene. CDR1 and CDR2 (germline): MNHNS, SASEGT. Trimming pared 6 bases from V and 2 bases from J, leaving 11 bases between. The CDR3 consists of 13 residues. Here the CDR3 reads CASRRLSPYEQYV. As DNA, the CDR3 is TGTGCCAGCAGACGACTCTCCCCCTACGAGCAGTACGTC.

This clonotype has ten or more counts. This sequence joins TRBV7-2 and TRBJ1-2; tentative D call: TRBD1 (6 bases). V lost 5 bases, J lost 7 bases, and 17 bases lay in between. In germline, CDR1 is SGHTA, CDR2 FQGNSA. CDR3 length equals 14 residues. CDR3: CASSPKQGWSGYTF. CDR3 sequence (DNA): TGTGCCAGCAGCCCAAAACAGGGATGGAGTGGCTACACCTTC. The full variable domain, in which reference TRBV7-2 and TRBJ1-2 provide the parts outside the CDR3, is GAGVSQSPSNKVTEKGKDVELRCDPISGHTALYWYRQSLGQGLEFLIYFQGNSAPDKSGLPSDRFSAERTGGSVSTLTIQRTQQEDSAVYLCASSPKQGWSGYTFGSGTRLTVV.

The chain carries TRBV7-2 and TRBJ2-2, with D hard to call. Germline CDR1 and CDR2: SGHTA and FQGNSA. V was shortened by 5 bases and J by 4 bases, with 17 bases between the two germline ends. This CDR3 region has 16 residues. As DNA, the CDR3 is TGTGCCAGCAGCCCACCCTCCACTCAAGGCACCGGGGAGCTGTTTTTT. It specifies CASSPPSTQGTGELFF. Full variable domain (missing parts from reference TRBV7-2 and TRBJ2-2): GAGVSQSPSNKVTEKGKDVELRCDPISGHTALYWYRQSLGQGLEFLIYFQGNSAPDKSGLPSDRFSAERTGGSVSTLTIQRTQQEDSAVYLCASSPPSTQGTGELFFGEGSRLTVL.

This clonotype occurred a few times. The V and J genes are TRBV30 and TRBJ2-1, with TRBD1 matching 9 bases. Per the germline V gene, CDR1 is GTSNPN and CDR2 is SVGIG (reference sequence). The CDR3 loop spans 14 amino acids. J gave up 6 bases and V 0 bases, and 3 bases lay outside the gene matches. The CDR3 reads CAWSVGTGSNEQFF. CDR3 DNA sequence: TGTGCCTGGAGTGTAGGGACAGGGAGCAATGAGCAGTTCTTC.

The rearrangement uses TRBV19 and TRBJ2-7; D ambiguous. This CDR3 comprises 15 residues. Trimming left V 4 bases short and J 0 bases short, with 13 bases between. The V gene's germline CDR1 is LNHDA and CDR2 SQIVND (reference sequence). The DNA for the CDR3 is TGTGCCAGTAGTACCGCAATACAGAGCTCCTACGAGCAGTACTTC. This codes for CASSTAIQSSYEQYF.

This sequence joins TRBV11-2 and TRBJ2-7, with a possible D match to TRBD2 (5 bases). Germline values: CDR1 SGHAT, CDR2 FQNNGV. The CDR3 contains 16 residues. Trimming pared 5 bases from V and 4 bases from J, leaving 21 bases between. CDR3 protein: CASSPLDYTGFYEQYF. In DNA, the CDR3 is TGTGCCAGCAGCCCACTAGACTACACGGGGTTTTACGAGCAGTACTTC.

The chain links TRBV7-6 to TRBJ2-7; possible D gene TRBD1, 7 bases. V was shortened by 5 bases and J by 2 bases, with 16 bases between the two germline ends. The CDR3 length is 15 residues. Germline CDR1 SGHVS, CDR2 FNYEAQ. The CDR3 sequence is CASSQYAGGPYEQYF. The CDR3 DNA reads TGTGCCAGCAGCCAATATGCAGGGGGGCCCTACGAGCAGTACTTC.

The chain is built from TRBV7-2 and TRBJ1-5, with D unresolved. The CDR3 spans 15 residues. V shed 1 base and J shed 9 bases, with 16 bases lying between them. Germline values: CDR1 SGHTA, CDR2 FQGNSA. The CDR3 reads CASSLDLQASGPQHF. The CDR3 DNA sequence: TGTGCCAGCAGCTTAGATCTGCAGGCATCAGGGCCCCAGCATTTT.

This chain uses TRBV10-3 with TRBJ1-1; tentative D call: TRBD1 (5 bases). V lost 7 bases and J 1 base, leaving 13 bases between the germline ends. CDR1 ENHRY and CDR2 SYGVKD come from the germline V gene. CDR3 size: 14 residues. Here the CDR3 DNA reads TGTGCCATCAAACTTGGGACTGAGAACACTGAAGCTTTCTTT. The encoded protein is CAIKLGTENTEAFF.

The chain carries TRBV5-1 and TRBJ1-1; D is perhaps TRBD1 (5 bases). V was pared by 4 bases and J by 0 bases, with 19 bases between. The V gene's germline CDR1 is SGHRS and CDR2 YFSETQ. The CDR3 has 17 residues. CDR3 DNA: TGCGCCAGCAGCCCAGCCGGTGCCAGGGAGATGAACACTGAAGCTTTCTTT. Protein product: CASSPAGAREMNTEAFF.

This clonotype was seen a handful of times. Written as DNA, the CDR3 is TGTGCCAGCAGCTTAGGCGGGAGGGGGGGAGAGACCCAGTACTTC. Protein: CASSLGGRGGETQYF. This sequence joins TRBV7-2 and TRBJ2-5; 9 nucleotides match TRBD2. Per germline, CDR1 SGHTA and CDR2 FQGNSA. The V and J ends lost 1 base and 4 bases, in that order; junction bases with no gene match: 4. CDR3 length: 15 amino acids.

This clonotype has just one count. The chain recombines TRBV6-1 with TRBJ1-1; D unresolved. V gave up 5 bases and J gave up 1 base, with 11 bases separating them. CDR1 is MNHNS and CDR2 is SASEGT in the germline V gene. There are 14 residues in the CDR3. CDR3 sequence: CASSWRGRNTEAFF. The CDR3 DNA follows: TGTGCCAGCAGTTGGCGGGGTCGGAACACTGAAGCTTTCTTT.